Each of the 22 T cell receptor beta chains below was sequenced from the same sample in a study of T cell repertoires in cytomegalovirus infection. TCRdb re-called the reads with MiXCR, one entry per CDR3 protein. The table has some 800,000 distinct CDR3 sequences, approximately 32% seen once. Their cognate antigens are unknown. The starting material was cultured CD8+ T cells from PBMCs, obtained from culture after CMV antigen stimulation. The receptors here all came from a human donor in good health (CMV status not recorded). Some clones in this sample may be carry-over from other donors' samples.

CDR3: CASSHPKTRGLNEQFF. In DNA form, the CDR3 reads TGTGCCAGCAGTCATCCAAAGACTAGGGGGCTCAATGAGCAGTTCTTC. The rearrangement uses TRBV6-1 and TRBJ2-1, with D perhaps TRBD1 (7 bases). Trimming cost V 5 bases and J 6 bases, with 20 bases left between them. CDR1 and CDR2 (germline): MNHNS, SASEGT. The CDR3 has 16 amino acids.

This clonotype occurred many times. This sequence may be a read error, since a much larger clone differs from it by one base. The chain carries TRBV12-3 or TRBV12-4 and TRBJ2-1; a possible D gene is TRBD1 (5 bases). This CDR3 region has 12 residues. CDR3 coding DNA: TGTGCCAGCAGCTTAGGGGTCAATGAGCAGTTCTTC. Translated: CASSLGVNEQFF.

The V call is TRBV4-1, the J call TRBJ2-3; possible D gene TRBD2, 5 bases. Trimming removed 1 base at V and 6 bases at J, with 14 bases between. This CDR3 has 15 residues. Germline V CDR1 and CDR2: MGHRA, YSYEKL. DNA for the CDR3: TGCGCCAGCAGCCAAGGAGAGCGGATCATGGATACGCAGTATTTT. Amino acid sequence: CASSQGERIMDTQYF.

The J gene is TRBJ2-1, the V gene TRBV10-2; TRBD2 matches at 9 bases. The ends lost 3 bases at V and 11 bases at J; junction bases unmatched: 5. The CDR3 has 13 amino acids. CDR1 and CDR2 from the germline V gene are WSHSY and SAAADI. For the CDR3, the DNA is TGCGCCAGCAGTGAAGGCGGGGGGGCGCAGCAGTTCTTC. This gives the protein CASSEGGGAQQFF.

The J gene is TRBJ2-1, the V gene TRBV7-6; the match to TRBD2 covers 8 bases. In germline, CDR1 is SGHVS, CDR2 FNYEAQ. The CDR3 runs 14 residues. V lost 1 base to trimming and J lost 7 bases; unmatched junction nucleotides: 3. CDR3 bases: TGTGCCAGCAGCTTAGAAGCGGGGGTAAATGAGCAGTTCTTC. It translates to CASSLEAGVNEQFF.

The rearrangement links TRBV7-2 to TRBJ2-1, with 7 positions matching TRBD1. Germline V gives CDR1 SGHTA, CDR2 FQGNSA. V lost 0 bases to trimming and J lost 4 bases; unmatched junction nucleotides: 3. The CDR3 contains 15 residues. The CDR3 sequence: CASSLAPTGYNEQFF. The CDR3 coding sequence is TGTGCCAGCAGCTTAGCGCCGACAGGGTACAATGAGCAGTTCTTC.

V usage is TRBV10-3 and J usage is TRBJ2-7; 9 bases line up with TRBD2. This CDR3 is built from 16 residues. J lost 0 bases, V lost 5 bases, and 8 bases had no gene match. Germline lookup yields CDR1 ENHRY and CDR2 SYGVKD. For the CDR3, the DNA is TGTGCCATCAGTTCCATGAGCGGGGGGACCTCCTACGAGCAGTACTTC. This codes for CAISSMSGGTSYEQYF.

The J gene is TRBJ1-5, the V gene TRBV6-5; D is unclear. Trimming stripped 6 bases from V and 7 bases from J, with 19 bases between. CDR3 size: 15 residues. Germline-derived CDR1 and CDR2 are MNHEY and SVGAGI. CDR3 nucleotides: TGTGCCAGCAGGCGCGACAACGGCTTAGGGCAGCCCCAGCATTTT. It is translated as CASRRDNGLGQPQHF.

This clonotype was detected ten times or more. The chain is built from TRBV7-6 and TRBJ2-3, with D tentatively TRBD2 (6 bases). The length of the CDR3 is 16 residues. The germline gives CDR1 SGHVS, CDR2 FNYEAQ. V shed 1 base and J shed 0 bases, with 11 bases lying between them. The CDR3 loop reads CASSLEAAGSTDTQYF. Written as DNA, the CDR3 is TGTGCCAGCAGCTTAGAGGCCGCGGGGAGCACAGATACGCAGTATTTT.

This clonotype occurred a few times. The V gene is TRBV12-3 or TRBV12-4, the J gene TRBJ2-5; 12 bases agree with TRBD2. This CDR3 is built from 15 residues. V lost 4 bases to trimming and J lost 5 bases; unmatched junction nucleotides: 5. The CDR3 DNA follows: TGTGCCAGCAGTTCTAGCGGGGGGGCAGAGGAGACCCAGTACTTC. Its translation is CASSSSGGAEETQYF.

Ten or more counts support this clonotype. The chain joins TRBV19 to TRBJ2-5, with D hard to call. Trimming stripped 3 bases from V and 2 bases from J, with 4 bases between. This CDR3 is built from 12 residues. The germline V gene encodes CDR1 LNHDA and CDR2 SQIVND (reference sequence). The CDR3: CASSIDQETQYF. CDR3 DNA: TGTGCCAGTAGTATTGATCAAGAGACCCAGTACTTC.

The rearrangement joins TRBV4-1 to TRBJ2-5, with D unresolved. Germline CDR1 is MGHRA and CDR2 is YSYEKL. This CDR3 spans 18 amino acids. The V gene lost 0 bases and the J gene lost 0 bases, with 17 bases spanning the gap. The CDR3 here is CASSQDPDILTYQETQYF. The DNA for the CDR3 is TGCGCCAGCAGCCAAGACCCCGACATCTTGACATACCAAGAGACCCAGTACTTC.

Of note for this clonotype: Germline is not matched at one junction end, which may reflect a read error. The chain combines TRBV6-1 with TRBJ1-6, with D perhaps TRBD1 (6 bases). The CDR3 is 18 amino acids. In germline, CDR1 is MNHNS, CDR2 SASEGT. The CDR3 nucleotides read TGTGCCAGCAGTGAAAGGATAACAGGGTTCTCCTATAATTCAGCCCTCCACTTT. The encoded protein is CASSERITGFSYNSALHF.

Only a few counts were recorded for this clonotype. The chain uses TRBV28 and TRBJ2-5; D perhaps matches TRBD2 (7 bases). With 6 bases removed from V and 5 bases from J, the gap between germline ends came to 16 bases. From germline, CDR1 is MDHEN and CDR2 SYDVKM. The CDR3 extends over 14 amino acids. Written as DNA, the CDR3 is TGTGCCAGCAGGCAGGGAGGGGGTTTGGAGACCCAGTACTTC. Its translation is CASRQGGGLETQYF.

This rearrangement joins TRBV12-3 or TRBV12-4 to TRBJ1-1; the D gene is possibly TRBD1 (6 bases). Trimming shortened V by 2 bases and J by 3 bases, and 16 bases separated the two germline ends. The CDR3 sequence is 16 residues long. The CDR3 sequence is CASSLSTGRGDTEAFF. The CDR3 DNA sequence: TGTGCCAGCAGTTTATCTACAGGGCGGGGAGACACTGAAGCTTTCTTT.

On this clonotype: One end of the junction does not line up with germline, which may come from a read error. The chain carries TRBV12-3 or TRBV12-4 and TRBJ2-1; possibly TRBD2 for D (7 bases). This CDR3 region has 14 residues. The CDR3 nucleotides read TGTGCCAGCAGTTTTGGGCGGGGGCACAATGGGCAGTTCTTC. This sequence encodes CASSFGRGHNGQFF.

This chain links TRBV7-6 with TRBJ2-1, with D uncertain. The CDR3 is 13 residues long. CDR1 and CDR2 from the germline V gene are SGHVS and FNYEAQ. With 11 bases removed from V and 4 bases from J, the gap between germline ends came to 15 bases. CDR3 bases: TGTGCCCAACCCAGGACCTCTTACAATGAGCAGTTCTTC. Translating gives CAQPRTSYNEQFF.

In its sample, this clonotype was seen a few times. One end of the junction does not line up with germline, which may come from a read error. J is TRBJ1-2 and V is TRBV2; D is unclear. The V gene's germline CDR1 is SNHLY and CDR2 FYNNEI. The CDR3 sequence is 16 residues long. The CDR3 loop reads CASRPRAAGFNYGYTF. The CDR3 DNA follows: TGTGCCAGCAGACCAAGGGCAGCAGGATTTAACTATGGTTACACCTTC.

The V call is TRBV6-2 or TRBV6-3, the J call TRBJ2-2; no definite D call. Germline V gene sequence: CDR1 MNHEY, CDR2 SVGEGT. The CDR3 loop spans 17 amino acids. V was trimmed by 0 bases and J by 3 bases, leaving 14 bases between them. Written as DNA, the CDR3 is TGTGCCAGCAGTTACTCCCCCGGACGGACGCACACCGGGGAGCTGTTTTTT. It encodes CASSYSPGRTHTGELFF.

This clonotype was seen a single time. The V gene is TRBV2, the J gene TRBJ1-1; no clear D. Germline V gene sequence: CDR1 SNHLY, CDR2 FYNNEI. V lost 8 bases, J lost 1 base, and 8 bases lay in between. The CDR3 sequence is 12 residues long. The CDR3 is CASPTQNTEAFF. In nucleotides, the CDR3 is TGTGCCAGCCCAACACAGAACACTGAAGCTTTCTTT.

This clonotype was seen at least ten times. The genes are TRBV7-9 and TRBJ2-7; tentative D call: TRBD1 (6 bases). In germline, CDR1 is SEHNR, CDR2 FQNEAQ (reference sequence). With 5 bases removed from V and 2 bases from J, the gap between germline ends came to 10 bases. The CDR3 covers 13 residues. CDR3 coding DNA: TGTGCCAGCAGCGAAACAGGGCCCTACGAGCAGTACTTC. Translation gives CASSETGPYEQYF.

This clonotype was picked up one time. The chain links TRBV20-1 to TRBJ1-6, with D hard to call. Germline values: CDR1 DFQATT, CDR2 SNEGSKA (reference sequence). The CDR3 contains 11 residues. V lost 7 bases, J lost 9 bases, and 10 bases lay in between. The CDR3 loop reads CSVSDPSPLHF. The CDR3, as DNA: TGCAGTGTGTCCGACCCTTCACCCCTCCACTTT.